This TCR beta chain was observed in a study of T-cell reconstitution after alpha-beta-depleted transplantation in children. Germline lookup yields CDR1 SQVTM and CDR2 ANQGSEA. Trimming pared 7 bases from V and 6 bases from J, leaving 8 bases between. The CDR3 runs 10 residues. Unique molecular identifiers were incorporated when the TCRbeta library was constructed. TCRdb analysed the PCR reads with MiXCR anew, one entry per CDR3 protein. The top ten clones hold about 3.1% of a sample with about 540,000 distinct CDR3 sequences, around 18% of them seen once. The rearrangement joins TRBV29-1 to TRBJ2-3, with D unclear. The material was PBMCs from the stem cell graft donor, obtained from the stem cell graft. The source is a human donor who donated a stem cell graft to a child with acute lymphoblastic leukemia. The CDR3 nucleotides read TGCAGCGCCTTCTGGGATACGCAGTATTTT. Amino acid sequence: CSAFWDTQYF.